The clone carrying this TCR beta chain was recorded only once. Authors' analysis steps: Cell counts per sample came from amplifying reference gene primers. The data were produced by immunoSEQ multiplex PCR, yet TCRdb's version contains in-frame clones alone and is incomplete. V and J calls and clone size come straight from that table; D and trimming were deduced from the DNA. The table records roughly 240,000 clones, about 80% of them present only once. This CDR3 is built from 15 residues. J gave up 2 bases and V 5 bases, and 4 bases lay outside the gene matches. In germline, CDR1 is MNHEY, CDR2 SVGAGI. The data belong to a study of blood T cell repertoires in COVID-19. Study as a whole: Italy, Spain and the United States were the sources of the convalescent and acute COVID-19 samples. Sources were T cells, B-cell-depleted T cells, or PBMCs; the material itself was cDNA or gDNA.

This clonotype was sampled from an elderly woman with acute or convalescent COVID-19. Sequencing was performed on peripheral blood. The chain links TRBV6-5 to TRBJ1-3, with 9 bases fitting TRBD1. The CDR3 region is CASSLDRGAGNTIYF. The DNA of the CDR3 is TGTGCCAGCAGTCTCGACAGGGGGGCTGGAAACACCATATATTTT.